What follows are 2 T cell receptor beta chains derived from one specimen sequenced in a study of blood T cell repertoires in COVID-19. Using immunoSEQ multiplex PCR, the repertoire was profiled, and TCRdb retains in-frame clones only, with some absent. The table has hundreds of thousands of clones, over 70% seen once. Sequenced: peripheral blood. These receptors were taken from a woman in her 70s with COVID-19, enrolled during active disease.

The chain combines TRBV19 with TRBJ2-1, with TRBD2 matching 11 bases. Germline CDR1 and CDR2: LNHDA and SQIVND (reference sequence). J was trimmed by 7 bases and V by 4 bases; bases with no gene match: 9. The CDR3 loop spans 16 amino acids. This CDR3 is CASSRSPGTSGNEQFF. CDR3 sequence (DNA): TGTGCCAGTAGTAGAAGCCCCGGGACTAGCGGTAATGAGCAGTTCTTC.

The chain combines TRBV30 with TRBJ1-2; weak D call: TRBD1 (6 bases). The CDR3 covers 13 residues. Per the germline V gene, CDR1 is GTSNPN and CDR2 is SVGIG (reference sequence). The V and J ends lost 3 bases and 2 bases respectively, with 10 bases between them. The CDR3: CAWRATGNYGYTF. In DNA, the CDR3 is TGTGCCTGGAGGGCAACAGGGAACTATGGCTACACCTTC.